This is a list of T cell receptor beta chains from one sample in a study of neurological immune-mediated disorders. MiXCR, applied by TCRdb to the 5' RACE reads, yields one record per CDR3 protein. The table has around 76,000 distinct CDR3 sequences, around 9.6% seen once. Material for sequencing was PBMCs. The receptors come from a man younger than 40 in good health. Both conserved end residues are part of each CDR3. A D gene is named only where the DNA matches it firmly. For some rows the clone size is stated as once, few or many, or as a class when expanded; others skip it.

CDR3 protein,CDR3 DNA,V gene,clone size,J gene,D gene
CASSPTTLDSYEQYF,TGTGCCAGCAGCCCAACGACGCTTGACTCCTACGAGCAGTACTTC,TRBV7-8,many,TRBJ2-7,.
CASSLDWGASQPQHF,TGTGCCAGCAGCTTAGACTGGGGGGCATCTCAGCCCCAGCATTTT,TRBV7-2,many,TRBJ1-5,.
CASSPDSFYGYTF,TGTGCCAGCAGCCCTGACAGCTTCTATGGCTACACCTTC,TRBV6-1,many,TRBJ1-2,.
CASSPGIAGVGEQYF,TGCGCCAGCAGCCCCGGGATAGCGGGAGTCGGCGAGCAGTACTTC,TRBV5-1,few,TRBJ2-7,TRBD2
CSAPAVWEGSYEQYF,TGCAGTGCACCCGCGGTTTGGGAGGGGTCCTACGAGCAGTACTTC,TRBV20-1,many,TRBJ2-7,TRBD2
CASSQPPRTDEQYF,TGTGCCAGCAGCCAGCCGCCGAGGACAGACGAGCAGTACTTC,TRBV3-1,many,TRBJ2-7,.
CAIGAESYSNQPQHF,TGTGCCATCGGGGCCGAATCTTATAGCAATCAGCCCCAGCATTTT,TRBV10-3,many,TRBJ1-5,.
CATSRDREREHASNNEQFF,TGTGCCACCAGCAGAGATCGTGAGAGAGAGCACGCTTCCAACAATGAGCAGTTCTTC,TRBV15,many,TRBJ2-1,.
CASSYSSGGRGNTEAFF,TGTGCCAGCAGTTACTCGAGCGGGGGCAGGGGGAACACTGAAGCTTTCTTT,TRBV6-5,many,TRBJ1-1,.
CASSFRRIAGELFF,TGTGCCAGCAGCTTTCGGCGTATCGCCGGGGAGCTGTTTTTT,TRBV5-5,many,TRBJ2-2,.
CASSLATMGADTQYF,TGTGCCAGCAGCTTAGCAACGATGGGGGCAGATACGCAGTATTTT,TRBV11-2,many,TRBJ2-3,.
CSVEALGQNYGYTF,TGCAGCGTTGAAGCCCTAGGACAGAACTATGGCTACACCTTC,TRBV29-1,many,TRBJ1-2,.
CASSLQGGGYGYTF,TGTGCCAGCAGCTTACAGGGAGGCGGCTATGGCTACACCTTC,TRBV7-2,many,TRBJ1-2,.
CASSLLDRGYEQYF,TGCGCCAGCAGCTTGCTCGACAGGGGCTACGAGCAGTACTTC,TRBV5-1,many,TRBJ2-7,TRBD1
CASSSPLYNEQFF,TGTGCCAGCAGTTCCCCCCTATACAATGAGCAGTTCTTC,TRBV28,many,TRBJ2-1,.
CASSLGRARSDTQYF,TGCGCCAGCAGCTTGGGCAGGGCCCGCTCAGATACGCAGTATTTT,TRBV5-1,many,TRBJ2-3,.
CSVHASVDEKLFF,TGCAGCGTTCATGCCAGCGTAGATGAAAAACTGTTTTTT,TRBV29-1,many,TRBJ1-4,.
CASSLEVTGRYNEKLFF,TGCGCCAGCAGCTTGGAGGTTACGGGACGGTATAATGAAAAACTGTTTTTT,TRBV5-1,many,TRBJ1-4,.
CSGGLAGVREQFF,TGCAGCGGGGGACTAGCGGGAGTCCGTGAGCAGTTCTTC,TRBV29-1,many,TRBJ2-1,TRBD2
CASSLLLASGANVLTF,TGTGCCAGCAGTTTATTACTAGCCTCTGGGGCCAACGTCCTGACTTTC,TRBV28,few,TRBJ2-6,.
CASSQGNTEAFF,TGTGCCAGCAGCCAGGGGAACACTGAAGCTTTCTTT,TRBV7-9,many,TRBJ1-1,.
CASSAYAVDSTGELFF,TGTGCCAGCAGCGCATACGCTGTTGACAGCACCGGGGAGCTGTTTTTT,TRBV5-5,many,TRBJ2-2,.
CASSAGTGLSGRQETQYF,TGCGCCAGCAGCGCAGGGACAGGGCTTAGCGGGAGGCAGGAGACCCAGTACTTC,TRBV5-1,few,TRBJ2-5,.
CSARDHYEQYF,TGCAGTGCTAGAGATCATTACGAGCAGTACTTC,TRBV20-1,many,TRBJ2-7,.
CASSPSGTGYEQYF,TGTGCCAGCTCACCCTCGGGGACAGGGTACGAGCAGTACTTC,TRBV18,.,TRBJ2-7,TRBD1
CASSLRDRQTYEQYF,TGTGCCAGCAGCTTGCGGGACAGGCAGACCTACGAGCAGTACTTC,TRBV5-5,many,TRBJ2-7,TRBD1
CASSLASGNTIYF,TGTGCCAGCAGTTTAGCCTCGGGAAACACCATATATTTT,TRBV12-3/TRBV12-4,many,TRBJ1-3,.
CASSVSGTPPHQPQHF,TGTGCCAGCAGTGTATCCGGGACGCCTCCCCATCAGCCCCAGCATTTT,TRBV12-3/TRBV12-4,many,TRBJ1-5,.
CASSDGSTDTQYF,TGTGCCAGCAGTGACGGGAGCACAGATACGCAGTATTTT,TRBV6-4,many,TRBJ2-3,.
CASSSGQLETQYF,TGTGCCAGCAGCTCCGGACAGTTGGAGACCCAGTACTTC,TRBV7-3,many,TRBJ2-5,.
CASSLSPISYEQYF,TGTGCCAGCAGCTTAAGTCCAATCTCCTACGAGCAGTACTTC,TRBV7-8,many,TRBJ2-7,.
CASSSGPTDTQYF,TGTGCCAGCAGCTCCGGACCCACAGATACGCAGTATTTT,TRBV5-5,many,TRBJ2-3,.
CASSYRSTGATPDTQYF,TGTGCCAGCAGTTACCGATCGACAGGGGCCACTCCAGATACGCAGTATTTT,TRBV6-5,many,TRBJ2-3,TRBD1
CASSLAGKSNQPQHF,TGCGCCAGCAGCTTGGCCGGGAAGAGCAATCAGCCCCAGCATTTT,TRBV5-1,many,TRBJ1-5,.
CSVDARTVEAFF,TGCAGCGTTGACGCACGGACAGTTGAAGCTTTCTTT,TRBV29-1,many,TRBJ1-1,.
CSARDLYRTGGLETQYF,TGCAGTGCTAGAGATCTATACAGGACAGGGGGCTTAGAGACCCAGTACTTC,TRBV20-1,.,TRBJ2-5,TRBD1
CASSLGGVPGMNTEAFF,TGCGCCAGCAGCCTGGGCGGTGTTCCGGGTATGAACACTGAAGCTTTCTTT,TRBV5-1,few,TRBJ1-1,.
CASSSQERAERNEQFF,TGTGCCAGCAGTTCCCAAGAAAGGGCTGAACGCAATGAGCAGTTCTTC,TRBV27,.,TRBJ2-1,.
CASSSVPETQYF,TGTGCCAGCAGTTCTGTTCCGGAGACCCAGTACTTC,TRBV28,many,TRBJ2-5,.
CASSPEAYGYTF,TGCGCCAGCAGCCCGGAGGCGTATGGCTACACCTTC,TRBV5-1,many,TRBJ1-2,.
CASSQTTGSQGEQFF,TGTGCCAGCAGCCAAACGACAGGGTCCCAAGGTGAGCAGTTCTTC,TRBV7-9,few,TRBJ2-1,TRBD1
CASTSGIGAFF,TGTGCCAGCACTTCAGGGATAGGAGCTTTCTTT,TRBV28,many,TRBJ1-1,.
CSAPRGTGYEQYF,TGCAGTGCCCCTCGCGGGACGGGGTACGAGCAGTACTTC,TRBV20-1,few,TRBJ2-7,.
CASSRSGTAYEQYF,TGTGCCAGTAGTCGTTCCGGGACAGCCTACGAGCAGTACTTC,TRBV19,many,TRBJ2-7,TRBD1
CASSQGWGQETQYF,TGCGCCAGCAGCCAGGGGTGGGGCCAAGAGACCCAGTACTTC,TRBV4-1,many,TRBJ2-5,.
CSASNTGLAGPLAKNIQYF,TGCAGTGCTAGCAATACGGGACTAGCGGGACCCCTAGCCAAAAACATTCAGTACTTC,TRBV20-1,many,TRBJ2-4,TRBD2
CSVLSGRGGRNEQYF,TGCAGTGTTCTCAGCGGGAGAGGGGGTCGGAACGAGCAGTACTTC,TRBV20-1,many,TRBJ2-7,TRBD2
CASSLRRGRADTQYF,TGTGCCAGCAGTTTACGCAGGGGGCGCGCAGATACGCAGTATTTT,TRBV27,many,TRBJ2-3,TRBD1
CASSYNPPGQEGDEQYF,TGCGCCAGCAGCTACAACCCCCCGGGACAGGAAGGAGACGAGCAGTACTTC,TRBV5-1,many,TRBJ2-7,TRBD1